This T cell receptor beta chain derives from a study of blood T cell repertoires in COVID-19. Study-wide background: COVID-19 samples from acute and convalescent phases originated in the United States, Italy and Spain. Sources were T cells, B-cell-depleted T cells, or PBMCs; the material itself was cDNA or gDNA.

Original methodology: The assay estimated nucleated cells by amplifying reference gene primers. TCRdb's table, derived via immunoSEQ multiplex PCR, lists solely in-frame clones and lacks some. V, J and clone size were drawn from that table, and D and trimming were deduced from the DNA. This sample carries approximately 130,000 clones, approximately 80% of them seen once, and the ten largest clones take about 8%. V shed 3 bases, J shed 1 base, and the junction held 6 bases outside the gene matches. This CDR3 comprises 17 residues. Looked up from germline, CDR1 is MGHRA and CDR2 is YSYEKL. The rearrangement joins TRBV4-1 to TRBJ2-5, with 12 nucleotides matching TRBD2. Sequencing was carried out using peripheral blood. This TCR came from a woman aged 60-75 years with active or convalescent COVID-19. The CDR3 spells CASSHDPGLAGQETQYF. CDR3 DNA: TGCGCCAGCAGCCATGATCCGGGACTAGCGGGCCAAGAGACCCAGTACTTC.